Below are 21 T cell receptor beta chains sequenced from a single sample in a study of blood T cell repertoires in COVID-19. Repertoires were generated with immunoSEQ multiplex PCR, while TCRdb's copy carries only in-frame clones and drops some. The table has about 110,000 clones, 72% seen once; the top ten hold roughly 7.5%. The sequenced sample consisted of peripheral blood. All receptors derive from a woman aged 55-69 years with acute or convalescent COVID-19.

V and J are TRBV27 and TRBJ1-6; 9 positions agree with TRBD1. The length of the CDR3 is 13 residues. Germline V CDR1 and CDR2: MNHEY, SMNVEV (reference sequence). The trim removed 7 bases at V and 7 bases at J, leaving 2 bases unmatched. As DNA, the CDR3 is TGTGCCAGCACCGGGACAGGGAATTCACCCCTCCACTTT. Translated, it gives CASTGTGNSPLHF.

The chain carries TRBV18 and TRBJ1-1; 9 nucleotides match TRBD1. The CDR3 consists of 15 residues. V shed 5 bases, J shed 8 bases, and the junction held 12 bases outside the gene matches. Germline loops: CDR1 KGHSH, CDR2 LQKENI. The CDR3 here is CASSREDRGGSEAFF. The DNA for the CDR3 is TGTGCCAGCTCAAGAGAGGACAGGGGAGGATCCGAAGCTTTCTTT.

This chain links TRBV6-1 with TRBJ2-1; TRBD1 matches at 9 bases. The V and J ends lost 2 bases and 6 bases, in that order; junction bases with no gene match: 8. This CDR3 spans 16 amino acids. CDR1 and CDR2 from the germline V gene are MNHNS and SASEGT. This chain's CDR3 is CASSETVGQGRNEQFF. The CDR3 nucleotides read TGTGCCAGCAGTGAAACGGTGGGACAGGGACGCAATGAGCAGTTCTTC.

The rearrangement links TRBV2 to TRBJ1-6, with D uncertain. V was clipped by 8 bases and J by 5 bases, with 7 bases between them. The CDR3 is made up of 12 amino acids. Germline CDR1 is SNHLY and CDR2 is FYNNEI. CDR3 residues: CASAPNNSPLHF. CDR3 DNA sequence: TGTGCCAGCGCACCTAATAATTCACCCCTCCACTTT.

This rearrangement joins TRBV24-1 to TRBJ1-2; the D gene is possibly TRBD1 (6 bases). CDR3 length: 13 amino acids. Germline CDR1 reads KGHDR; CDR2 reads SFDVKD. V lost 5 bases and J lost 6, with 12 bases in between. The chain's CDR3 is CATSVTGWDGYTF. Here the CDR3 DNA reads TGTGCCACCAGTGTGACAGGATGGGATGGCTACACCTTC.

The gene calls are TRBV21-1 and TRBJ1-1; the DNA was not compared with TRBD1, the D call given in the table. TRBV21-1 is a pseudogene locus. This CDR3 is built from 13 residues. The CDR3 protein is CASKRSVNTEAFF. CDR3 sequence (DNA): TGTGCCAGCAAACGTTCAGTTAACACTGAAGCTTTCTTT.

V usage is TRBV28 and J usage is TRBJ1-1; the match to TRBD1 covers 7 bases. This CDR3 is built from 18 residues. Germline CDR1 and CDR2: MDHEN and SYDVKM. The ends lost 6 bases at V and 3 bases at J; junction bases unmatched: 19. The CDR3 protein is CASRQRGQQKLRDTEAFF. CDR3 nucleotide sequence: TGTGCCAGCAGACAACGGGGACAGCAAAAACTTCGAGACACTGAAGCTTTCTTT.

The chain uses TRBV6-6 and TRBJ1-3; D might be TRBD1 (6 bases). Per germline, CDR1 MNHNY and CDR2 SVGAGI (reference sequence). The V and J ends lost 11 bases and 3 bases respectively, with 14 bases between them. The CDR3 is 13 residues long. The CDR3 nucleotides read TGTGCCGCCCGGGGGGGCGGTGGAAACACCATATATTTT. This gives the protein CAARGGGGNTIYF.

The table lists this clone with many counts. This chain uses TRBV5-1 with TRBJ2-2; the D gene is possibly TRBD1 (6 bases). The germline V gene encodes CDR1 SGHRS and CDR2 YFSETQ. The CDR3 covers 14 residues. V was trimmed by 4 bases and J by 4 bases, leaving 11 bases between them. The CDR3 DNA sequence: TGCGCCAGCAGCGACGAGGGGGTCACCGGGGAGCTGTTTTTT. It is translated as CASSDEGVTGELFF.

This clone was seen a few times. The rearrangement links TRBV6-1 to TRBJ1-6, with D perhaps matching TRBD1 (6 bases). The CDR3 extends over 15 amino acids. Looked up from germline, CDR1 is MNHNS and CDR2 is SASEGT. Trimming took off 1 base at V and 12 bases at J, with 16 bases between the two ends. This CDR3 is CASSEDAADSLPLHF. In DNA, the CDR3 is TGTGCCAGCAGTGAAGACGCTGCGGACAGCTTACCCCTCCACTTT.

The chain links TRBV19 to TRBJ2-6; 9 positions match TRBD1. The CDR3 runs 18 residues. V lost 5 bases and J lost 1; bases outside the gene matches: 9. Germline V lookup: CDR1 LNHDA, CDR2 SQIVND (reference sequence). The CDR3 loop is CASSRPTGGGSGANVLTF. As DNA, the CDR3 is TGTGCCAGTAGTCGGCCCACAGGGGGCGGGTCTGGGGCCAACGTCCTGACTTTC.

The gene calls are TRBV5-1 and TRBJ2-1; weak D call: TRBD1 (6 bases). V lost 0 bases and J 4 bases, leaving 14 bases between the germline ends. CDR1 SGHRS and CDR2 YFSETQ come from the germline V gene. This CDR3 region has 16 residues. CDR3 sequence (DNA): TGCGCCAGCAGCTTGGGACAGGCCCTTCGGTACAATGAGCAGTTCTTC. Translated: CASSLGQALRYNEQFF.

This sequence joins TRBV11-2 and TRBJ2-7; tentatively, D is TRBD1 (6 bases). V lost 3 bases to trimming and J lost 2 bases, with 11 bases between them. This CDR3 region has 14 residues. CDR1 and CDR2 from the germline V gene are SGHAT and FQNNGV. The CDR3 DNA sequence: TGTGCCAGCAGCTTTTTTCCAGGGGCCTACGAGCAGTACTTC. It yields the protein CASSFFPGAYEQYF. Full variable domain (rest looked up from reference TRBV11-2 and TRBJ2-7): EAGVAQSPRYKIIEKRQSVAFWCNPISGHATLYWYQQILGQGPKLLIQFQNNGVVDDSQLPKDRFSAERLKGVDSTLKIQPAKLEDSAVYLCASSFFPGAYEQYFGPGTRLTVT.

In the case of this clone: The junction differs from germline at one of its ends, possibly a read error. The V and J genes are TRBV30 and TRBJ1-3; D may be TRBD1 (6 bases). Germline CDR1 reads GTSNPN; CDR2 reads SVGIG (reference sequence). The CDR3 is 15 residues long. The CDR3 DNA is TGTGCCCGGAGTGTACAGGGTTTCTCTGGAAACACCATATATTTT. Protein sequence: CARSVQGFSGNTIYF.

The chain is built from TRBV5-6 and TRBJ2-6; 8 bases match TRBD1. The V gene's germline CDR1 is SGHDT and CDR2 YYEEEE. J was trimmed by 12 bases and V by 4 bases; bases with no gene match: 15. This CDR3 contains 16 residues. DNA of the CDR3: TGTGCCAGCAGCCCTACTGGGACAGGAGGATTTGGCGTCCTGACTTTC. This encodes CASSPTGTGGFGVLTF. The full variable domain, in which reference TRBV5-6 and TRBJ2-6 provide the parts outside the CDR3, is DAGVTQSPTHLIKTRGQQVTLRCSPKSGHDTVSWYQQALGQGPQFIFQYYEEEERQRGNFPDRFSGHQFPNYSSELNVNALLLGDSALYLCASSPTGTGGFGVLTFGAGSRLTVL.

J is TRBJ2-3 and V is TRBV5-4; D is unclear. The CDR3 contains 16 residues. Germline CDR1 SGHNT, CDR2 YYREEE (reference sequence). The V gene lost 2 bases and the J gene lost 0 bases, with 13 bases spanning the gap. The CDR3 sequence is CASSFKNSGSTDTQYF. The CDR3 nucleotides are TGTGCCAGCAGCTTCAAAAACTCCGGGAGCACAGATACGCAGTATTTT.

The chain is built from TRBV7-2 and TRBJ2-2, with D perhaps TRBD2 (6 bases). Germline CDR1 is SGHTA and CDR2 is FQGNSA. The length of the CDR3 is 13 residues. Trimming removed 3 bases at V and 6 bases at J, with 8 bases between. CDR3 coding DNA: TGTGCCAGCAGCTTGGGCGGGGCCGGGGAGCTGTTTTTT. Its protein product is CASSLGGAGELFF. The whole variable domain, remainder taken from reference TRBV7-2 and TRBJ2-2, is GAGVSQSPSNKVTEKGKDVELRCDPISGHTALYWYRQSLGQGLEFLIYFQGNSAPDKSGLPSDRFSAERTGGSVSTLTIQRTQQEDSAVYLCASSLGGAGELFFGEGSRLTVL.

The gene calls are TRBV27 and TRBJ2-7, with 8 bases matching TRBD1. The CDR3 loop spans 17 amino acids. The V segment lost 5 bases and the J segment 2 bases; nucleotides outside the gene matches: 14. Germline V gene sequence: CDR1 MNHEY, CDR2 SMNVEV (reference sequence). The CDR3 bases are TGTGCCAGCAGTCTCCGACAGGGGACACCAGAACCCTACGAGCAGTACTTC. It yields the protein CASSLRQGTPEPYEQYF.

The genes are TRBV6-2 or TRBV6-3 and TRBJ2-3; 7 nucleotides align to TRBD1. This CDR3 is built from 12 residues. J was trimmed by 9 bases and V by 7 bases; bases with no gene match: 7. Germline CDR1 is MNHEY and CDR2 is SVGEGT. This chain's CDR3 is CASNPGQTTQYF. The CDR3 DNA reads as TGTGCCAGCAACCCGGGACAGACAACGCAGTATTTT.

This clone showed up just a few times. The CDR3 spells CASRPRAEGAIYGYGYTF. The CDR3 bases are TGTGCCAGCAGGCCCCGGGCCGAGGGGGCAATTTACGGCTATGGCTACACCTTC. The V gene is TRBV2, the J gene TRBJ1-2; 7 positions match TRBD1. Trimming cost V 6 bases and J 4 bases; bases outside gene matches: 20. Germline CDR1 SNHLY, CDR2 FYNNEI. The length of the CDR3 is 18 residues.

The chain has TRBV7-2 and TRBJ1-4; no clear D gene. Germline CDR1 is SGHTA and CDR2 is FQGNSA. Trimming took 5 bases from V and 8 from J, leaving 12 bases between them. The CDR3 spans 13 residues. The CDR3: CASSTPGGEKLFF. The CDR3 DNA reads TGTGCCAGCAGCACTCCTGGCGGGGAAAAACTGTTTTTT.